Following are 2 T cell receptor beta chains from one sample sequenced in a study of vaccination and CD4 T cells after COVID-19. The assay that was used to sequence DNA from cultured CD4+ T cells was the Oncomine TCR Beta short-read assay. One entry per CDR3 protein, called by TCRdb with MiXCR from the PCR reads. The top ten clones hold under 20% of a sample with under 20,000 distinct CDR3 sequences, about 54% of them seen once. The treatment is: roughly 11-day PBMC culture with coronavirus spike peptide pools or control peptides (ViraFEST assay). These receptors have no known antigen. The sample consisted of CD4+ T cells from blood, cultured in vitro. The receptor set was obtained from a human donor who had recovered from COVID-19.

This clonotype was recorded only once. This chain joins TRBV7-3 and TRBJ2-3; D is undetermined. This CDR3 comprises 14 residues. CDR1 is SGHTA, CDR2 FQGTGA, per germline. With 2 bases removed from V and 5 bases from J, the gap between germline ends came to 11 bases. CDR3 sequence (DNA): TGTGCCAGCAGCTTATTTGGCGCCGGAGATACGCAGTATTTT. Its protein is CASSLFGAGDTQYF.

This chain joins TRBV2 and TRBJ1-5; unclear D gene. Germline V gene sequence: CDR1 SNHLY, CDR2 FYNNEI. Trimming left V 6 bases short and J 0 bases short, with 9 bases between. The CDR3 has 14 residues. CDR3 sequence (DNA): TGTGCCAGCAGGACGGGAGTTAGCAATCAGCCCCAGCATTTT. Translation gives CASRTGVSNQPQHF. Complete variable domain (other parts from reference TRBV2 and TRBJ1-5): EPEVTQTPSHQVTQMGQEVILRCVPISNHLYFYWYRQILGQKVEFLVSFYNNEISEKSEIFDDQFSVERPDGSNFTLKIRSTKLEDSAMYFCASRTGVSNQPQHFGDGTRLSIL.